This passage covers 7 T cell receptor beta chains from one sample sequenced in a study of blood T cell repertoires in COVID-19. Produced via immunoSEQ multiplex PCR; TCRdb's table is partial and in-frame only. The profile covers 350,000 to 450,000 clones, with just over 90% appearing a single time and about 0.86% taken by the ten largest. Specimen: PBMCs or T cells enriched from blood (not recorded which). The source of these receptors is a woman between 35 and 50 years old who had been exposed to COVID-19.

The rearrangement links TRBV12-5 to TRBJ2-1; TRBD2 matches 9 bases. Germline CDR1 reads LGHNT; CDR2 reads FRNRAP. With V trimmed by 3 bases and J by 10 bases, 7 bases remained unmatched. The CDR3 is 14 amino acids. The CDR3 protein is CASGLTIAGDEQFF. In DNA form, the CDR3 reads TGTGCTAGTGGTTTAACAATAGCGGGGGACGAGCAGTTCTTC.

CDR3 residues: CASHRGDTQYF. CDR3 sequence (DNA): TGTGCCAGCCACAGGGGAGATACGCAGTATTTT. The chain employs TRBV6-5 and TRBJ2-3, with 7 bases matching TRBD1. The ends lost 8 bases at V and 5 bases at J; junction bases unmatched: 1. Per germline, CDR1 MNHEY and CDR2 SVGAGI. The CDR3 consists of 11 residues.

The chain links TRBV5-1 to TRBJ1-4; 7 bases agree with TRBD1. V shed 5 bases and J 7 bases; nucleotides not matched to a gene: 14. This CDR3 spans 16 amino acids. Germline lookup yields CDR1 SGHRS and CDR2 YFSETQ. CDR3 bases: TGCGCCAGCAGTCATGGGGCAGGGGGTAGCGGTGAAAAACTGTTTTTT. Protein sequence: CASSHGAGGSGEKLFF.

This chain joins TRBV29-1 and TRBJ2-1; maybe TRBD2 (6 bases). CDR1 SQVTM and CDR2 ANQGSEA come from the germline V gene. There are 11 residues in the CDR3. The V gene lost 0 bases and the J gene lost 15 bases, with 12 bases spanning the gap. DNA for the CDR3: TGCAGCGTTGAAGATTTCCAGGGAGGGTTCTTC. This gives the protein CSVEDFQGGFF.

The chain combines TRBV5-1 with TRBJ2-1, with 14 bases lining up with TRBD2. The germline V gene has CDR1 SGHRS and CDR2 YFSETQ. There are 16 residues in the CDR3. The J segment lost 7 bases and the V segment lost 9 bases, leaving 12 bases of the junction unmatched. In DNA, the CDR3 is TGCGCCACCCGGGCAGGACTAGCGGGAGGAGAAAATGAGCAGTTCTTC. Translating it yields CATRAGLAGGENEQFF.

This chain links TRBV24-1 with TRBJ1-1; 7 nucleotides match TRBD1. J gave up 1 base and V 3 bases, and 4 bases lay outside the gene matches. Germline-derived CDR1 and CDR2 are KGHDR and SFDVKD. CDR3 length: 15 amino acids. The CDR3 bases are TGTGCCACCAGTGATGGAGGGGGCAAGAACACTGAAGCTTTCTTT. Encoded protein: CATSDGGGKNTEAFF.

The chain employs TRBV5-6 and TRBJ1-4, with 7 bases that match TRBD1. Germline loops: CDR1 SGHDT, CDR2 YYEEEE. The CDR3 has 13 amino acids. V shed 7 bases, J shed 8 bases, and the junction held 8 bases outside the gene matches. CDR3 residues: CASGEDRAEKLFF. The CDR3 DNA reads TGTGCCAGCGGAGAAGACAGGGCCGAAAAACTGTTTTTT.